The 17 T cell receptor beta chains listed next were all sequenced from one sample in a study of control samples from healthy donors and cancer patients. Assay: immunoSEQ multiplex PCR; the TCRdb copy retains only in-frame clones and omits some. The repertoire holds over 100,000 clones, with around 92% as singletons. Sequenced material: blood. These receptors came from a woman between 50 and 59 years old in good health.

The chain is built from TRBV18 and TRBJ1-1; perhaps TRBD1 as D (5 bases). Germline V gene sequence: CDR1 KGHSH, CDR2 LQKENI. The V end lost 3 bases, the J end lost 1 base, and 12 bases lay between the germline ends. There are 15 residues in the CDR3. CDR3 amino acids: CASSPAGDRNTEAFF. CDR3 nucleotides: TGTGCCAGCTCACCGGCGGGGGACCGGAACACTGAAGCTTTCTTT.

This clone occurred once. The chain links TRBV30 to TRBJ2-7; 8 positions match TRBD1. The CDR3 has 13 amino acids. In germline, CDR1 is GTSNPN, CDR2 SVGIG (reference sequence). Losses at the gene ends were 1 base for V and 9 bases for J; bases not matched to a gene: 8. CDR3 loop: CAWSATQGATQYF. CDR3 in DNA: TGTGCCTGGAGTGCGACGCAGGGGGCGACGCAGTACTTC.

The chain couples TRBV30 to TRBJ2-7; TRBD1 matches at 10 bases. Germline CDR1 reads GTSNPN; CDR2 reads SVGIG (reference sequence). V dropped 2 bases and J dropped 3; count of bases not matched to a gene: 7. The CDR3 is 15 amino acids. CDR3 sequence: CAWSPGQGIVYEQYF. The CDR3 region has the DNA TGTGCCTGGAGTCCGGGACAGGGGATAGTCTACGAGCAGTACTTC.

The chain carries TRBV5-5 and TRBJ2-6; possibly TRBD2 for D (5 bases). The germline CDR1 and CDR2 sequences are SGHKS and YYEKEE (reference sequence). The ends were cut back, 4 bases at V and 0 bases at J, with 11 bases in the middle. This CDR3 has 16 amino acids. CDR3 nucleotides: TGTGCCAGCAGCCGGGGAGAGATCTCTGGGGCCAACGTCCTGACTTTC. It yields the protein CASSRGEISGANVLTF.

The chain recombines TRBV7-8 with TRBJ2-2; perhaps TRBD2 as D (6 bases). The CDR3 covers 15 residues. V was cut by 1 base and J by 2 bases, with 8 bases left in between. Germline V gives CDR1 SGHVS, CDR2 FQNEAQ. This CDR3 reads CASSLVGLNTGELFF. The CDR3 DNA reads as TGTGCCAGCAGCTTAGTGGGACTCAACACCGGGGAGCTGTTTTTT.

This rearrangement joins TRBV4-2 to TRBJ2-3; 7 positions match TRBD2. Germline assignment: CDR1 LGHNA and CDR2 YNFKEQ. V lost 0 bases, J lost 4 bases, and 7 bases stayed unmatched. The CDR3 is made up of 16 amino acids. CDR3 nucleotide sequence: TGTGCCAGCAGCCAAGATGAAGCTAGCGGTGCAGATACGCAGTATTTT. It is translated as CASSQDEASGADTQYF.

The chain couples TRBV29-1 to TRBJ2-7; TRBD2 matches at 8 bases. The CDR3 sequence is 13 residues long. Germline loops: CDR1 SQVTM, CDR2 ANQGSEA. The V segment lost 4 bases and the J segment 4 bases; nucleotides outside the gene matches: 6. CDR3 sequence: CSVVGGGTYEQYF. The CDR3 DNA reads as TGCAGCGTTGTGGGCGGGGGGACGTACGAGCAGTACTTC.

The chain has TRBV28 and TRBJ1-2; D might be TRBD1 (5 bases). V gave up 5 bases and J gave up 8 bases, with 9 bases separating them. Germline loops: CDR1 MDHEN, CDR2 SYDVKM. This CDR3 spans 11 amino acids. CDR3 region: CASSRGRGYTF. The CDR3, as DNA: TGTGCCAGCAGTCGGGGGAGGGGCTACACCTTC.

This rearrangement joins TRBV6-5 to TRBJ2-7, with 9 positions matching TRBD1. The germline gives CDR1 MNHEY, CDR2 SVGAGI. This CDR3 region has 16 residues. With 3 bases clipped from V and 7 bases from J, the junction kept 13 bases outside the gene matches. CDR3 sequence: CASSYYPNRGQEEQYF. The CDR3 nucleotides are TGTGCCAGCAGTTATTACCCGAACAGGGGGCAGGAAGAGCAGTACTTC.

The V gene is TRBV28, the J gene TRBJ2-6; the D is unclear. Trimming took 6 bases from V and 0 from J, leaving 9 bases between them. Looked up from germline, CDR1 is MDHEN and CDR2 is SYDVKM. The CDR3 has 15 amino acids. The CDR3 DNA is TGTGCCAGCAGGGGCGGATTCTCTGGGGCCAACGTCCTGACTTTC. Translating it yields CASRGGFSGANVLTF.

The chain recombines TRBV19 with TRBJ1-2; no clear D. The germline gives CDR1 LNHDA, CDR2 SQIVND (reference sequence). V lost 4 bases and J lost 3, with 12 bases in between. The CDR3 runs 14 residues. The DNA for the CDR3 is TGTGCCAGTAGTAACCCCCCACGGGACTATGGCTACACCTTC. Translation: CASSNPPRDYGYTF. The full variable domain, its missing parts supplied by reference TRBV19 and TRBJ1-2, is DGGITQSPKYLFRKEGQNVTLSCEQNLNHDAMYWYRQDPGQGLRLIYYSQIVNDFQKGDIAEGYSVSREKKESFPLTVTSAQKNPTAFYLCASSNPPRDYGYTFGSGTRLTVV.

The rearrangement links TRBV6-5 to TRBJ1-2; unclear D gene. This CDR3 is 13 amino acids long. V was cut by 0 bases and J by 4 bases, with 6 bases left in between. In germline, CDR1 is MNHEY, CDR2 SVGAGI. CDR3: CASSYSGSYGYTF. CDR3 DNA sequence: TGTGCCAGCAGTTACTCAGGGTCCTATGGCTACACCTTC.

This chain uses TRBV19 with TRBJ1-2; 11 nucleotides agree with TRBD1. The CDR3 loop spans 15 amino acids. Germline CDR1 LNHDA, CDR2 SQIVND (reference sequence). Trimming at V came to 4 bases and at J to 7 bases, leaving 8 bases not matched to a gene. In nucleotides, the CDR3 is TGTGCCAGTAGTACAAGGACAGGGGGCGTCCCTGGCTACACCTTC. This gives the protein CASSTRTGGVPGYTF.

The V and J genes are TRBV6-5 and TRBJ1-2; D is undetermined. The V end was cut by 5 bases, the J end by 4 bases, with 14 bases between. This CDR3 region has 14 residues. Germline lookup yields CDR1 MNHEY and CDR2 SVGAGI. Written as DNA, the CDR3 is TGTGCCAGCAGTCGAGATCAAGCTCCCTATGGCTACACCTTC. Amino acids: CASSRDQAPYGYTF.

The chain combines TRBV5-6 with TRBJ1-2; maybe TRBD1 (5 bases). Trimming removed 5 bases at V and 4 bases at J, with 15 bases between. Germline assignment: CDR1 SGHDT and CDR2 YYEEEE. The CDR3 spans 14 residues. CDR3 DNA sequence: TGTGCCAGCAGGCGCCCGGGGCCGGCCTATGGCTACACCTTC. It is translated as CASRRPGPAYGYTF.

The rearrangement joins TRBV7-9 to TRBJ1-1; tentatively, D is TRBD1 (5 bases). The CDR3 length is 15 residues. Trimming left V 4 bases short and J 1 base short, with 13 bases between. The germline V gene has CDR1 SEHNR and CDR2 FQNEAQ (reference sequence). This chain's CDR3 is CASSYPGGENTEAFF. In nucleotides, the CDR3 is TGTGCCAGCAGCTACCCGGGGGGGGAGAACACTGAAGCTTTCTTT.

V usage is TRBV4-1 and J usage is TRBJ2-1; 10 nucleotides agree with TRBD2. The V gene's germline CDR1 is MGHRA and CDR2 YSYEKL. This CDR3 has 16 residues. The junction had 6 bases not matched to a gene; V was cut back by 3 bases and J by 4 bases. In nucleotides, the CDR3 is TGCGCCAGCAGCCAGGCACTAGCGGGAAAGTACAATGAGCAGTTCTTC. It encodes CASSQALAGKYNEQFF.